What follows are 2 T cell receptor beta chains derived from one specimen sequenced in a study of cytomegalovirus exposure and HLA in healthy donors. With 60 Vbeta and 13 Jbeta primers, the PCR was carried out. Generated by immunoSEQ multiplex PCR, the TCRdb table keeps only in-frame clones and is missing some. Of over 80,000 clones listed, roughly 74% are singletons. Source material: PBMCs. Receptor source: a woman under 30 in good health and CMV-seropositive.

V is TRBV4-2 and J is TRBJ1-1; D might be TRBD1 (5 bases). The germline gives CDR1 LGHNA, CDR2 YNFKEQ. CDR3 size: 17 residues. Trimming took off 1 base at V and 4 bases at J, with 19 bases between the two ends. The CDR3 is CASSQGRPVQGSTEAFF. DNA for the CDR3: TGTGCCAGCAGCCAAGGCAGACCTGTCCAGGGAAGCACTGAAGCTTTCTTT.

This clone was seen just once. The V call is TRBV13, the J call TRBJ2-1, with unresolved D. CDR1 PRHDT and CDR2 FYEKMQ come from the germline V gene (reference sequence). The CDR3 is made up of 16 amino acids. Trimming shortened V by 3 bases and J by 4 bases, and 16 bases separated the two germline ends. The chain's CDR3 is CASSLVRSGGYNEQFF. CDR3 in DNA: TGTGCCAGCAGCTTGGTCCGGTCAGGTGGATACAATGAGCAGTTCTTC.